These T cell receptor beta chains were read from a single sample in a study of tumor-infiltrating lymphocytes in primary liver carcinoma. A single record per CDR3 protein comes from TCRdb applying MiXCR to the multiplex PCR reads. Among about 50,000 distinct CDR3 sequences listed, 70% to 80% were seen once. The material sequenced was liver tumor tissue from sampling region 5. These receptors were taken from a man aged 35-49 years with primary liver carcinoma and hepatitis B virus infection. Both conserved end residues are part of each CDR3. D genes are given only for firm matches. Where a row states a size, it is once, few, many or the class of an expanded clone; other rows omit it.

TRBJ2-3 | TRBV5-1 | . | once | CASSLGHGSDTQYF | TGTGCCAGCAGCTTGGGACATGGCTCAGATACGCAGTATTTT
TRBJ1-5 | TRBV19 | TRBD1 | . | CTSRTGTGYNSNQPQHF | TGTACCAGTAGGACGGGGACAGGGTACAATAGCAATCAGCCCCAGCATTTT
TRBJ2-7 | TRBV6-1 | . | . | CASRRGLDIFYEQYF | TGTGCCAGTAGGCGAGGCCTGGACATTTTCTACGAGCAGTACTTC
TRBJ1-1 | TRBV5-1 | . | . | CASSVNRVTDTEALF | TGCGCCAGCAGCGTAAACAGGGTGACGGACACTGAAGCTCTCTTT
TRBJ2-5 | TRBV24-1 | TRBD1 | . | CATSAGKRRGGMETQYF | TGTGCCACCAGTGCGGGCAAAAGACGAGGGGGCATGGAGACCCAGTACTTC
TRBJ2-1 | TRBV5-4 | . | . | CASSPGGGGYMNEQFF | TGTGCCAGCAGCCCCGGTGGAGGGGGTTATATGAATGAGCAGTTCTTC
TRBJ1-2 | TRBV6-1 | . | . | CASSEIRDGYYGYTF | TGTGCCAGCAGTGAAATAAGGGATGGATACTATGGCTACACCTTC
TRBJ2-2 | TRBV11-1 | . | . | CASNFWNTGEPFF | TGTGCCAGCAACTTTTGGAACACCGGGGAGCCGTTTTTT
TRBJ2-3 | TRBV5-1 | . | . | CASSSAASWTDSQYF | TGCGCCAGCAGCTCCGCCGCGAGCTGGACAGATTCGCAGTATTTT
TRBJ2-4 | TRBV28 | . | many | CASRPALGLAKNIQYF | TGTGCCAGCAGGCCCGCGTTAGGGTTAGCCAAAAACATTCAGTACTTC
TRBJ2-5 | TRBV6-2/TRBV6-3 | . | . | CANSQSTAACEETRYF | TGTGCCAACAGTCAATCGACGGCAGCGTGCGAAGAGACCCGGTACTTC
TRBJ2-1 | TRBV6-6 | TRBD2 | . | CASSCIGGSSYNEQFF | TGTGCCAGCAGTTGCATCGGCGGGAGCTCCTACAATGAGCAGTTTTTC
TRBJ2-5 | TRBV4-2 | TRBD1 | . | CDSSQDGTGGRETQYF | TGTGACAGCAGCCAAGACGGGACAGGGGGCCGAGAGACTCAGTACTTC
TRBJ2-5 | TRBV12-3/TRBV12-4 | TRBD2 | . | CASGRSGTESQYF | TGTGCCAGCGGCCGAAGCGGGACGGAGAGCCAGTACTTC
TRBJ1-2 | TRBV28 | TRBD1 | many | CASRLGTGGGYTF | TGTGCCAGCAGGCTCGGGACAGGGGGCGGCTACACCTTC
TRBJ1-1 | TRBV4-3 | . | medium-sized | CASSQDTKNTEAFF | TGCGCCAGCAGCCAAGATACTAAGAACACTGAAGCTTTCTTT
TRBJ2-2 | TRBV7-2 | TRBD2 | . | CARRIAGVGGELFF | TGTGCCCGCAGGATAGCGGGAGTGGGCGGGGAGCTGTTTTTT
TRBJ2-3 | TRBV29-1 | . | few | CSVEGFLGFTDMQYF | TGCAGCGTTGAAGGGTTCCTGGGGTTCACAGATATGCAGTATTTT